These T cell receptor beta chains were read from a single sample in a study of CD8 T cells in ankylosing spondylitis. TCRdb ran MiXCR on the 5' RACE reads and lists one entry per CDR3 protein. Here the sample spans over 700,000 distinct CDR3 sequences, roughly 19% being singletons. Sample: blood, either unsorted or a sorted T cell fraction (not recorded which). The receptors were sampled from a male donor with ankylosing spondylitis. CDR3s include the opening cysteine and the closing phenylalanine or tryptophan. Rows may omit the clone size; those that give it use once, few, many or a size class.

>few|14|TRBV20-1
CSARESTGADGYTF
>NA|15|TRBV24-1
CATSGYESSYNEQFF
>NA|16|TRBV12-3/TRBV12-4
CASSPGTSGGPDTQYF
>NA|16|TRBV19
CASSPRSDRGYSPLHF
>NA|15|TRBV7-8
CASSLEVGSQETQYF
>few|13|TRBV9
CASSVDRNTEAFF
>few|15|TRBV5-1
CASRQAASSYNEQFF
>few|15|TRBV4-3
CASSLIAVSTDTQYF
>few|15|TRBV15
CATSRGTGFGNTIYF
>few|17|TRBV4-2
CASSQELAGVVTGELFF
>NA|15|TRBV5-1
CASSLDWGTDYGYTF
>few|15|TRBV28
CASTPRDRVGYGYTF
>few|13|TRBV7-2
CASSSIPGKTQYF
>NA|15|TRBV2
CASTEQGTNQETQYF
>many|15|TRBV27
CASSPRGLLKNEQYF
>NA|13|TRBV4-1
CASSQVGPPGAFF
>NA|13|TRBV7-2
CASSTGVVHGYTF
>once|15|TRBV28
CASSFRPLGYNEQFF
>few|14|TRBV6-2/TRBV6-3
CASSPLAEEETQYF
>once|20|TRBV11-2
CASSASGETSGRGSTGELFF
>NA|15|TRBV5-1
CASSATVLANEKLFF
>NA|14|TRBV3-1
CASSQGVLPYEQYF